These 19 T cell receptor beta chains were sequenced from one sample in a study of blood T cell repertoires in COVID-19. Here immunoSEQ multiplex PCR was the method, and the copy in TCRdb shows in-frame clones only, minus some. Here the sample spans 200,000 to 250,000 clones, roughly 86% being singletons. The sequenced material came from peripheral blood. Source of these receptors: an older woman who had recovered from COVID-19.

The chain couples TRBV6-2 or TRBV6-3 to TRBJ2-2; D is possibly TRBD2 (5 bases). CDR3 length: 14 amino acids. The ends were cut back, 2 bases at V and 5 bases at J, with 9 bases in the middle. Germline V gene data show CDR1 as MNHEY and CDR2 as SVGEGT. CDR3 residues: CASSYRRGTGELFF. The CDR3 DNA sequence: TGTGCCAGCAGTTACCGTCGAGGGACCGGGGAGCTGTTTTTT.

The chain is built from TRBV4-1 and TRBJ2-3; D is uncertain. Per the germline V gene, CDR1 is MGHRA and CDR2 is YSYEKL. This CDR3 has 15 amino acids. V lost 0 bases and J lost 0, with 7 bases in between. The CDR3 nucleotides are TGCGCCAGCAGCCAAGATTGGAGTAGCACAGATACGCAGTATTTT. Its protein product is CASSQDWSSTDTQYF.

The rearrangement links TRBV20-1 to TRBJ2-2, with a weak D call TRBD2 (5 bases). CDR1 and CDR2 from the germline V gene are DFQATT and SNEGSKA (reference sequence). The V end lost 3 bases, the J end lost 0 bases, and 17 bases lay between the germline ends. The CDR3 is 17 amino acids. DNA for the CDR3: TGCAGTGCTAGTCAAACCTTGGAGGTATCGAACACCGGGGAGCTGTTTTTT. Encoded protein: CSASQTLEVSNTGELFF.

The genes are TRBV28 and TRBJ1-2; D may be TRBD1 (6 bases). Germline V lookup: CDR1 MDHEN, CDR2 SYDVKM. V was cut by 6 bases and J by 6 bases, with 14 bases left in between. CDR3 size: 13 residues. The CDR3 DNA reads as TGTGCCAGCAGCATGTGGGACACCCATGGCTACACCTTC. It specifies CASSMWDTHGYTF.

This clone came up many times. The chain employs TRBV6-4 and TRBJ1-5; D is unclear. Germline V gene data show CDR1 as MRHNA and CDR2 as SNTAGT. This CDR3 is built from 13 residues. CDR3 in amino acids: CDEAELSNQPQHF. The CDR3 DNA reads as TGTGACGAGGCGGAACTGAGCAATCAGCCCCAGCATTTT.

The V gene is TRBV7-7, the J gene TRBJ1-6; D uncertain. This CDR3 is 13 amino acids long. Germline CDR1 is SSHAT and CDR2 is FNYEAQ (reference sequence). The CDR3 here is CASSKEGSSPLHF. The CDR3 DNA follows: TGTGCTAGCTCCAAGGAGGGATCTTCACCCCTCCACTTT.

This sequence joins TRBV10-3 and TRBJ2-1; D possibly corresponds to TRBD2 (5 bases). The CDR3 sequence is 15 residues long. Germline lookup yields CDR1 ENHRY and CDR2 SYGVKD. Trimming removed 4 bases at V and 0 bases at J, with 10 bases between. The CDR3 protein is CAISGRTSSYNEQFF. CDR3 in DNA: TGTGCCATCAGTGGGAGGACCAGCTCCTACAATGAGCAGTTCTTC.

V is TRBV5-1 and J is TRBJ2-2; TRBD1 might be the D (5 bases). Germline V lookup: CDR1 SGHRS, CDR2 YFSETQ. CDR3 length equals 15 residues. V dropped 1 base and J dropped 8 bases, with 15 bases sitting between them. The CDR3 loop is CASSLQQGPGGELFF. In nucleotides, the CDR3 is TGCGCCAGCAGCTTGCAGCAGGGTCCAGGGGGGGAGCTGTTTTTT.

The gene calls are TRBV27 and TRBJ2-5; TRBD2 might be the D (7 bases). The V gene lost 5 bases and the J gene lost 2 bases, with 21 bases spanning the gap. Germline V lookup: CDR1 MNHEY, CDR2 SMNVEV (reference sequence). The CDR3 is 17 residues long. CDR3 in amino acids: CASSLMGGAPRQETQYF. The CDR3 DNA follows: TGTGCCAGCAGTCTAATGGGGGGGGCCCCGAGACAAGAGACCCAGTACTTC.

The J gene is TRBJ1-2, the V gene TRBV21-1. TRBV21-1 is assigned pseudogene status. This CDR3 has 15 amino acids. The CDR3 DNA reads as TGTGCCAGCAGCATTCCGGAAGACCGAGGCTATGGCTACACCTTC. Translating it yields CASSIPEDRGYGYTF.

This chain joins TRBV25-1 and TRBJ2-3, with TRBD2 matching 14 bases. V gave up 3 bases and J gave up 5 bases; unmatched junction bases: 7. The germline gives CDR1 MGHDK, CDR2 SYGVNS. The CDR3 length is 17 residues. This CDR3 is CASSDRLAGGQGDTQYF. As DNA, the CDR3 is TGTGCCAGCAGTGATCGACTAGCGGGGGGGCAGGGAGATACGCAGTATTTT.

The rearrangement joins TRBV5-4 to TRBJ1-6; weak D call: TRBD1 (6 bases). This CDR3 spans 17 amino acids. The V end lost 0 bases, the J end lost 4 bases, and 14 bases lay between the germline ends. The germline gives CDR1 SGHNT, CDR2 YYREEE (reference sequence). The chain's CDR3 is CASSLGAGASYNSPLHF. In nucleotides, the CDR3 is TGTGCCAGCAGCTTGGGGGCAGGGGCCTCATATAATTCACCCCTCCACTTT.

This clone was seen just once. This sequence joins TRBV10-3 and TRBJ1-2; D not resolved. Germline V gives CDR1 ENHRY, CDR2 SYGVKD. V lost 7 bases and J lost 6, with 18 bases in between. CDR3 length: 14 amino acids. The CDR3 nucleotides are TGTGCCATCATCAGCGGGAACCTGTTCGATGGCTACACCTTC. Protein: CAIISGNLFDGYTF.

This chain connects TRBV2 to TRBJ1-1; no reliable D call. Germline V lookup: CDR1 SNHLY, CDR2 FYNNEI. The length of the CDR3 is 14 residues. V shed 4 bases and J shed 0 bases, with 9 bases lying between them. CDR3 loop: CASSVSRLNTEAFF. The CDR3 region has the DNA TGTGCCAGCAGTGTTAGCCGATTGAACACTGAAGCTTTCTTT.

The chain joins TRBV3-1 (or the pseudogene TRBV3-2) to TRBJ2-1; unclear D gene. CDR1 and CDR2 (germline): LGHDT, YNNKEL (reference sequence). Trimming removed 2 bases from V and 9 bases from J, with 11 bases in between. The CDR3 has 13 residues. The DNA of the CDR3 is TGTGCCAGCAGCCAATCAGCGCTGGGTGAGCAGTTCTTC. Protein sequence: CASSQSALGEQFF.

The V call is TRBV27, the J call TRBJ1-2, with D possibly matching TRBD1 (6 bases). V dropped 6 bases and J dropped 6 bases, with 8 bases sitting between them. Germline loops: CDR1 MNHEY, CDR2 SMNVEV (reference sequence). This CDR3 has 11 residues. The CDR3 region is CASRSGDGYTF. CDR3 coding DNA: TGTGCCAGCAGATCAGGGGATGGCTACACCTTC.

The chain couples TRBV5-6 to TRBJ2-3; TRBD2 is a possible D gene (7 bases). Germline V CDR1 and CDR2: SGHDT, YYEEEE. This CDR3 is built from 16 residues. V was clipped by 4 bases and J by 2 bases, with 17 bases between them. CDR3 loop: CASSIRRGAFTDTQYF. The CDR3, as DNA: TGTGCCAGCAGCATACGCCGGGGGGCCTTCACAGATACGCAGTATTTT.

The chain joins TRBV6-6 to TRBJ2-3, with a weak D call TRBD1 (6 bases). Trimming took off 7 bases at V and 7 bases at J, with 24 bases between the two ends. Per the germline V gene, CDR1 is MNHNY and CDR2 is SVGAGI (reference sequence). The CDR3 covers 16 residues. CDR3 nucleotide sequence: TGTGCCAGCATTATCCTAGGGGGTAGCGCTAAGTATACGCAGTATTTT. As protein: CASIILGGSAKYTQYF.

Only one count was recorded for this clone. In nucleotides, the CDR3 is TGTGCCACCAGCGGTTTCGGGACAGGGTCCGAGCAGTACTTC. Encoded protein: CATSGFGTGSEQYF. The rearrangement links TRBV15 to TRBJ2-7; the match to TRBD1 covers 9 bases. CDR1 is LNHNV, CDR2 YYDKDF, per germline (reference sequence). V was pared by 5 bases and J by 6 bases, with 8 bases of the junction left unmatched. This CDR3 spans 14 amino acids.